One and the same sample provided the 14 T cell receptor beta chains below, sequenced in a study of blood T cell repertoires in COVID-19. Some clones are missing from TCRdb's copy, which holds only in-frame ones; the method was immunoSEQ multiplex PCR. The data show about 170,000 clones, more than 75% seen once. Material for sequencing was peripheral blood. The source is a man aged 65 to 79 with acute or convalescent COVID-19.

V usage is TRBV5-1 and J usage is TRBJ2-5; the D gene is possibly TRBD1 (5 bases). The V end lost 4 bases, the J end lost 7 bases, and 20 bases lay between the germline ends. Per the germline V gene, CDR1 is SGHRS and CDR2 is YFSETQ. The CDR3 runs to 15 residues. The CDR3 DNA sequence: TGCGCCAGCAGCGGGCCCGGTGGCAGGGAAGGGACCCAGTACTTC. Translating it yields CASSGPGGREGTQYF.

The CDR3 reads CASSELDTNQPQHF. In nucleotides, the CDR3 is TGTGCCAGCAGTGAACTGGACACTAATCAGCCCCAGCATTTT. The chain joins TRBV6-1 to TRBJ1-5; weak D call: TRBD1 (5 bases). Germline V gene sequence: CDR1 MNHNS, CDR2 SASEGT. CDR3 length: 14 residues. Trimming cost V 2 bases and J 4 bases, with 9 bases left between them.

The chain employs TRBV9 and TRBJ2-5; tentative D call: TRBD2 (5 bases). Between the trimmed V and J ends, which lost 0 bases and 5 bases, there was a span of 20 bases. Germline V gene sequence: CDR1 SGDLS, CDR2 YYNGEE. The CDR3 spans 17 residues. In DNA, the CDR3 is TGTGCCAGCAGCGTAGCGGGGATGGGAGCCGACGGGGAGACCCAGTACTTC. It encodes CASSVAGMGADGETQYF.

This chain joins TRBV10-3 and TRBJ2-5; 7 positions agree with TRBD1. Per the germline V gene, CDR1 is ENHRY and CDR2 is SYGVKD. The CDR3 contains 13 residues. The ends lost 6 bases at V and 4 bases at J; junction bases unmatched: 5. CDR3 loop: CAIREAGGETQYF. The CDR3 DNA follows: TGTGCCATCAGGGAGGCAGGGGGAGAGACCCAGTACTTC.

The CDR3 DNA follows: TGTGCCAGCAGCCCTAGAGGCAGCAAATATTCACCCCTCCACTTT. It is translated as CASSPRGSKYSPLHF. V usage is TRBV7-2 and J usage is TRBJ1-6; D gene uncertain. The germline gives CDR1 SGHTA, CDR2 FQGNSA. V gave up 5 bases and J gave up 8 bases, with 16 bases separating them. The CDR3 consists of 15 residues.

The chain uses TRBV12-5 and TRBJ1-1; D is perhaps TRBD1 (6 bases). Germline V gives CDR1 LGHNT, CDR2 FRNRAP. The CDR3 has 15 amino acids. V lost 5 bases and J 4 bases, leaving 17 bases between the germline ends. The CDR3 bases are TGTGCTAGTGGTCCCGTCCGGGGGGCGGTCACTGAAGCTTTCTTT. Protein: CASGPVRGAVTEAFF.

The gene calls are TRBV11-2 and TRBJ2-6, with 7 bases identical to TRBD1. V was pared by 1 base and J by 1 base, with 7 bases of the junction left unmatched. Germline V CDR1 and CDR2: SGHAT, FQNNGV. The CDR3 runs to 18 residues. CDR3 sequence reads: CASSLAATGSSGANVLTF. The DNA of the CDR3 is TGTGCCAGCAGCTTAGCGGCGACAGGGTCTTCTGGGGCCAACGTCCTGACTTTC. The variable domain in full, completed from reference TRBV11-2 and TRBJ2-6, reads EAGVAQSPRYKIIEKRQSVAFWCNPISGHATLYWYQQILGQGPKLLIQFQNNGVVDDSQLPKDRFSAERLKGVDSTLKIQPAKLEDSAVYLCASSLAATGSSGANVLTFGAGSRLTVL.

The rearrangement joins TRBV19 to TRBJ1-6, with 7 nucleotides matching TRBD1. From germline, CDR1 is LNHDA and CDR2 SQIVND (reference sequence). The CDR3 contains 13 residues. V was clipped by 5 bases and J by 8 bases; unmatched bases: 3. This chain's CDR3 is CASSYRGDSPLHF. CDR3 nucleotide sequence: TGTGCCAGTAGTTACAGGGGAGATTCACCCCTCCACTTT.

This chain's CDR3 is CASSGTQDRLAGGPLEQFF. For the CDR3, the DNA is TGTGCCAGCAGCGGGACTCAAGACCGGCTAGCGGGAGGGCCTCTTGAGCAGTTCTTC. The chain is built from TRBV9 and TRBJ2-1; TRBD2 aligns across 12 bases. This CDR3 region has 19 residues. The V and J ends lost 3 bases and 9 bases, in that order; junction bases with no gene match: 19. Germline V gene data show CDR1 as SGDLS and CDR2 as YYNGEE.

The rearrangement uses TRBV28 and TRBJ1-2, with TRBD1 as a possible D gene (5 bases). This CDR3 contains 14 residues. Germline assignment: CDR1 MDHEN and CDR2 SYDVKM. Trimming took 4 bases from V and 4 from J, leaving 13 bases between them. The CDR3 sequence: CASSYNLGGYGYTF. The CDR3 bases are TGTGCCAGCAGTTATAACCTGGGGGGCTATGGCTACACCTTC.

This sequence joins TRBV28 and TRBJ1-5; D gene uncertain. CDR1 is MDHEN, CDR2 SYDVKM, per germline. With 10 bases removed from V and 6 bases from J, the gap between germline ends came to 10 bases. The CDR3 length is 11 residues. In DNA form, the CDR3 reads TGTGCCACCGGTTGGGCTCAGCCCCAGCATTTT. Translating gives CATGWAQPQHF.

This clone was recorded a few times. The chain employs TRBV11-2 and TRBJ2-1; 7 bases align to TRBD2. The V and J ends lost 2 bases and 3 bases, in that order; junction bases with no gene match: 4. CDR1 SGHAT and CDR2 FQNNGV come from the germline V gene. The CDR3 sequence is 15 residues long. CDR3 DNA: TGTGCCAGCAGCTTACGGCTAGCGGTCTACAATGAGCAGTTCTTC. This codes for CASSLRLAVYNEQFF. Together with reference TRBV11-2 and TRBJ2-1, the CDR3 gives the full variable domain: EAGVAQSPRYKIIEKRQSVAFWCNPISGHATLYWYQQILGQGPKLLIQFQNNGVVDDSQLPKDRFSAERLKGVDSTLKIQPAKLEDSAVYLCASSLRLAVYNEQFFGPGTRLTVL.

The V call is TRBV5-8, the J call TRBJ1-5; TRBD1 might be the D (6 bases). This CDR3 contains 13 residues. Trimming took off 4 bases at V and 4 bases at J, with 9 bases between the two ends. Per the germline V gene, CDR1 is SGHTS and CDR2 is YDEGEE. CDR3 residues: CASSTGLNQPQHF. The CDR3 DNA follows: TGTGCCAGCAGCACAGGGCTTAATCAGCCCCAGCATTTT.

The genes are TRBV5-1 and TRBJ2-3, with a tentative D call TRBD2 (6 bases). The CDR3 consists of 17 residues. Germline V gene lookup returns CDR1 SGHRS and CDR2 YFSETQ. V was pared by 5 bases and J by 2 bases, with 21 bases between. The CDR3, as DNA: TGCGCCAGCAGACACGATAGGGGCGGGGCCGCCACAGATACGCAGTATTTT. Its protein is CASRHDRGGAATDTQYF.